The following is a T cell receptor (beta chain) sequence with its context. TCRdb used MiXCR to reprocess the 5' RACE reads, holding one entry per CDR3 protein. The sample carries 550,000 to 800,000 distinct CDR3 sequences, just over 7% recorded once. The data are from a study of identical twins. Everyone who gave samples was a healthy Caucasian. These data also formed part of another study, on yellow fever vaccine responses in identical twins.

The TCR was taken from a woman younger than 30 in good health. The sequencing input was PBMCs.

The CDR3 coding sequence is TGTGCCAGCAGCCCGCGGGACGGCGTCTCTGGAAACACCATATATTTT. Amino acid sequence: CASSPRDGVSGNTIYF. V is TRBV9 and J is TRBJ1-3, with D possibly being TRBD1 (5 bases). Trimming pared 4 bases from V and 0 bases from J, leaving 14 bases between. CDR3 size: 16 residues. Germline lookup yields CDR1 SGDLS and CDR2 YYNGEE.